These 26 T cell receptor beta chains were all obtained from the same sample, sequenced in a study of vaccination and CD4 T cells after COVID-19. The treatment was: roughly 11-day PBMC culture with coronavirus spike peptide pools or control peptides (ViraFEST assay). Cultured CD4+ T cell DNA underwent sequencing with the Oncomine TCR Beta short-read assay. In TCRdb, the PCR reads were re-called with MiXCR into one record per CDR3 protein. Here the sample spans roughly 16,000 distinct CDR3 sequences, 52% being singletons. No cognate antigen is known for these TCRs. The sample here was CD4+ T cells from blood, cultured in vitro, taken before SARS-CoV-2 vaccination. The receptors were sampled from a human donor who had recovered from COVID-19.

The V call is TRBV30, the J call TRBJ1-6, with unresolved D. Germline-derived CDR1 and CDR2 are GTSNPN and SVGIG (reference sequence). The CDR3 totals 12 residues. V was clipped by 3 bases and J by 10 bases, with 10 bases between them. Here the CDR3 reads CAWRLITSPLHF. The CDR3 DNA sequence: TGTGCCTGGAGGTTGATCACCTCACCCCTCCACTTT.

The chain links TRBV28 to TRBJ1-2; D might be TRBD1 (6 bases). This CDR3 spans 12 amino acids. The germline CDR1 and CDR2 sequences are MDHEN and SYDVKM. The ends were cut back, 6 bases at V and 8 bases at J, with 13 bases in the middle. CDR3 bases: TGTGCCAGCAGGAAGGGGGTGCACGGCTACACCTTC. Protein sequence: CASRKGVHGYTF.

The V and J genes are TRBV20-1 and TRBJ2-4; TRBD1 agrees at 12 bases. In germline, CDR1 is DFQATT, CDR2 SNEGSKA (reference sequence). V lost 4 bases to trimming and J lost 11 bases; unmatched junction nucleotides: 12. This CDR3 is built from 15 residues. CDR3 sequence: CSAKPTGTGGGVQYF. The CDR3 DNA is TGCAGTGCTAAGCCGACCGGGACAGGGGGCGGGGTTCAGTACTTC.

This clonotype was found once. This chain joins TRBV12-3 or TRBV12-4 and TRBJ1-2; 7 bases agree with TRBD1. With 1 base clipped from V and 12 bases from J, the junction kept 14 bases outside the gene matches. The CDR3 totals 15 residues. The CDR3, as DNA: TGTGCCAGCAGTTTAGGTAAAATATCGACAGGGTGGAACACCTTC. This sequence encodes CASSLGKISTGWNTF.

The rearrangement uses TRBV20-1 and TRBJ2-7; 9 nucleotides align to TRBD2. Germline lookup yields CDR1 DFQATT and CDR2 SNEGSKA (reference sequence). The V gene end was trimmed by 2 bases and the J gene end by 2 bases; junction bases not matched to a gene: 10. The CDR3 has 16 residues. CDR3 amino acids: CSARTTSGRLTYEQYF. CDR3 nucleotides: TGCAGTGCTAGAACAACTAGCGGGCGCCTCACCTACGAGCAGTACTTC.

The gene calls are TRBV27 and TRBJ1-2; 9 bases align to TRBD1. CDR3 length equals 15 residues. V gave up 2 bases and J gave up 7 bases; unmatched junction bases: 8. Germline CDR1 and CDR2: MNHEY and SMNVEV (reference sequence). In nucleotides, the CDR3 is TGTGCCAGCAGTTTAGTCCCACAGGGGGCGGGTGGCTACACCTTC. Translated, it gives CASSLVPQGAGGYTF.

The chain links TRBV5-1 to TRBJ1-1, with 8 bases aligning to TRBD1. Losses at the gene ends were 0 bases for V and 5 bases for J; bases not matched to a gene: 15. CDR1 is SGHRS, CDR2 YFSETQ, per germline. The length of the CDR3 is 18 residues. CDR3 nucleotides: TGCGCCAGCAGCTTGGGATTAGGACAGGGTATCAGAGGAACTGAAGCTTTCTTT. This gives the protein CASSLGLGQGIRGTEAFF.

This rearrangement joins TRBV28 to TRBJ2-1, with D tentatively TRBD1 or TRBD2 (5 bases each). The V end was cut by 3 bases, the J end by 5 bases, with 14 bases between. Germline lookup yields CDR1 MDHEN and CDR2 SYDVKM. CDR3 length equals 15 residues. The CDR3 loop is CASSFRGRGDNEQFF. The CDR3 region has the DNA TGTGCCAGCAGTTTTCGAGGGAGAGGGGACAATGAGCAGTTCTTC. The full variable domain, its missing parts supplied by reference TRBV28 and TRBJ2-1, is DVKVTQSSRYLVKRTGEKVFLECVQDMDHENMFWYRQDPGLGLRLIYFSYDVKMKEKGDIPEGYSVSREKKERFSLILESASTNQTSMYLCASSFRGRGDNEQFFGPGTRLTVL.

The CDR3 nucleotides read TGTGCCAGCAGCTTAGCGCTGAGACAGGAAGCTTTCTTT. Translated, it gives CASSLALRQEAFF. The rearrangement links TRBV7-2 to TRBJ1-1; D perhaps matches TRBD1 (5 bases). Trimming took 0 bases from V and 8 from J, leaving 10 bases between them. From germline, CDR1 is SGHTA and CDR2 FQGNSA. This CDR3 contains 13 residues.

This chain joins TRBV6-5 and TRBJ2-2, with a possible D match to TRBD2 (6 bases). The V gene's germline CDR1 is MNHEY and CDR2 SVGAGI. The CDR3 sequence is 16 residues long. V was trimmed by 0 bases and J by 7 bases, leaving 15 bases between them. Here the CDR3 reads CASSYSGAREDGELFF. For the CDR3, the DNA is TGTGCCAGCAGTTACTCTGGGGCCAGGGAGGACGGGGAGCTGTTTTTT.

This clonotype is a singleton in its sample. The V gene is TRBV11-2, the J gene TRBJ2-1, with TRBD2 matching over 12 bases. After removal of 2 bases from V and 8 bases from J, the junction contained 4 bases not matched to a gene. The CDR3 has 15 residues. Germline CDR1 reads SGHAT; CDR2 reads FQNNGV. Here the CDR3 reads CASSLTSGRYYEQFF. The CDR3, as DNA: TGTGCCAGCAGCTTAACTAGCGGGAGGTACTATGAGCAGTTCTTC.

The chain carries TRBV10-3 and TRBJ2-2, with a tentative D call TRBD2 (5 bases). From germline, CDR1 is ENHRY and CDR2 SYGVKD. V was pared by 7 bases and J by 5 bases, with 11 bases between. The CDR3 contains 13 residues. For the CDR3, the DNA is TGTGCCATCATTAATCCGGGAACCGGGGAGCTGTTTTTT. Amino acids: CAIINPGTGELFF.

The chain has TRBV20-1 and TRBJ2-7, with 10 bases fitting TRBD2. The CDR3 contains 15 residues. V dropped 6 bases and J dropped 5; count of bases not matched to a gene: 13. CDR1 is DFQATT, CDR2 SNEGSKA, per germline (reference sequence). The CDR3 DNA sequence: TGCAGTGCGGCGATTATAGCGGGAGGTAACGACGAGCAGTACTTC. Translated, it gives CSAAIIAGGNDEQYF.

The CDR3 nucleotides are TGTGCCAGTAGTCCCCACAGGGTCCGCGGCTACACCTTC. It yields the protein CASSPHRVRGYTF. The chain combines TRBV19 with TRBJ1-2, with a weak D call TRBD1 (6 bases). V shed 5 bases and J shed 8 bases, with 15 bases lying between them. Germline V gene lookup returns CDR1 LNHDA and CDR2 SQIVND (reference sequence). The CDR3 is made up of 13 amino acids. Full variable domain (outside the CDR3, taken from reference TRBV19 and TRBJ1-2): DGGITQSPKYLFRKEGQNVTLSCEQNLNHDAMYWYRQDPGQGLRLIYYSQIVNDFQKGDIAEGYSVSREKKESFPLTVTSAQKNPTAFYLCASSPHRVRGYTFGSGTRLTVV.

This clonotype was counted only a few times. The chain is built from TRBV12-3 or TRBV12-4 and TRBJ2-6; TRBD1 matches at 7 bases. V gave up 0 bases and J gave up 2 bases; unmatched junction bases: 7. The CDR3 has 18 amino acids. The CDR3 sequence is CASSLASGGVAGANVLTF. The CDR3 nucleotides are TGTGCCAGCAGTTTAGCGTCAGGGGGTGTGGCTGGGGCCAACGTCCTGACTTTC.

V and J are TRBV6-1 and TRBJ2-3, with 10 bases aligning to TRBD2. V lost 6 bases to trimming and J lost 3 bases; unmatched junction nucleotides: 6. Germline V CDR1 and CDR2: MNHNS, SASEGT. This CDR3 is built from 15 residues. CDR3 region: CASSPLSGRTDTQYF. The CDR3 DNA reads as TGTGCCAGCAGCCCCCTTAGCGGGAGGACAGATACGCAGTATTTT.

The table lists this clonotype with a few counts. The chain employs TRBV7-9 and TRBJ2-5; D gene ambiguous. The CDR3 extends over 14 amino acids. The germline V gene has CDR1 SEHNR and CDR2 FQNEAQ (reference sequence). Deletions cut 3 bases from V and 0 bases from J, with 8 bases between. CDR3 coding DNA: TGTGCCAGCAGCTTGCGAGAGTACCAAGAGACCCAGTACTTC. Protein: CASSLREYQETQYF.

The chain is built from TRBV19 and TRBJ1-2; D not resolved. Germline V gene data show CDR1 as LNHDA and CDR2 as SQIVND (reference sequence). The ends were cut back, 4 bases at V and 2 bases at J, with 17 bases in the middle. This CDR3 is built from 16 residues. CDR3 sequence reads: CASSNPSVERNYGYTF. DNA for the CDR3: TGTGCCAGTAGTAACCCCTCCGTTGAGAGGAACTATGGCTACACCTTC.

The V call is TRBV19, the J call TRBJ2-5, with D possibly matching TRBD1 (6 bases). The CDR3 runs 14 residues. With 3 bases removed from V and 1 base from J, the gap between germline ends came to 9 bases. Germline CDR1 is LNHDA and CDR2 is SQIVND (reference sequence). The CDR3 bases are TGTGCCAGTAGTATGGCCAGGGGCCAAGAGACCCAGTACTTC. Translation gives CASSMARGQETQYF.

The sample holds a few counts of this clonotype. The J gene is TRBJ2-1, the V gene TRBV24-1; D gene ambiguous. Trimming left V 3 bases short and J 5 bases short, with 13 bases between. The CDR3 loop spans 15 amino acids. Looked up from germline, CDR1 is KGHDR and CDR2 is SFDVKD. The CDR3 DNA reads as TGTGCCACCAGTGATCCCAGCGCTGAAGACAATGAGCAGTTCTTC. It specifies CATSDPSAEDNEQFF.

This clonotype has more than one count but fewer than ten. The chain employs TRBV20-1 and TRBJ1-1, with D unresolved. The CDR3 sequence is 15 residues long. Germline assignment: CDR1 DFQATT and CDR2 SNEGSKA (reference sequence). With 0 bases removed from V and 1 base from J, the gap between germline ends came to 12 bases. The CDR3 DNA sequence: TGCAGTGCTAGAGACACTGGGCGGGCGAACACTGAAGCTTTCTTT. Amino acid sequence: CSARDTGRANTEAFF.

CDR3 DNA sequence: TGTGCCAGCAGCTCTACACGGGATCAGCCCCAGCATTTT. Its protein product is CASSSTRDQPQHF. This chain connects TRBV7-2 to TRBJ1-5; the D is unclear. The germline V gene encodes CDR1 SGHTA and CDR2 FQGNSA. This CDR3 has 13 amino acids. Trimming pared 4 bases from V and 5 bases from J, leaving 9 bases between. The entire variable domain, with the rest obtained from reference TRBV7-2 and TRBJ1-5, is as follows: GAGVSQSPSNKVTEKGKDVELRCDPISGHTALYWYRQSLGQGLEFLIYFQGNSAPDKSGLPSDRFSAERTGGSVSTLTIQRTQQEDSAVYLCASSSTRDQPQHFGDGTRLSIL.

CDR3 region: CASSLRQGSGDTEAFF. CDR3 nucleotides: TGTGCCAGCAGTTTGCGACAGGGGAGCGGAGACACTGAAGCTTTCTTT. This chain connects TRBV28 to TRBJ1-1; 8 bases map to TRBD1. This CDR3 has 16 residues. Germline V gene sequence: CDR1 MDHEN, CDR2 SYDVKM. Trimming removed 3 bases from V and 3 bases from J; junction bases left unmatched: 9.

This chain joins TRBV7-2 and TRBJ2-2; D is undetermined. The germline V gene has CDR1 SGHTA and CDR2 FQGNSA. V lost 1 base and J lost 1, with 7 bases in between. This CDR3 spans 15 amino acids. The CDR3 protein is CASSLVTGNTGELFF. The CDR3 nucleotides read TGTGCCAGCAGCTTAGTGACGGGGAACACCGGGGAGCTGTTTTTT.

The chain joins TRBV12-3 or TRBV12-4 to TRBJ2-5; 8 bases are a match to TRBD2. J lost 5 bases, V lost 6 bases, and 8 bases had no gene match. CDR3 size: 14 residues. The CDR3, as DNA: TGTGCCAGCAGGTTGGGACTAGAGGGGGAGACCCAGTACTTC. Its translation is CASRLGLEGETQYF.

J is TRBJ2-3 and V is TRBV12-3 or TRBV12-4; 9 positions match TRBD2. This CDR3 region has 15 residues. V lost 5 bases to trimming and J lost 4 bases; unmatched junction nucleotides: 7. The CDR3 region is CASSPSSGVADTQYF. The DNA for the CDR3 is TGTGCCAGCAGTCCATCTAGCGGGGTAGCAGATACGCAGTATTTT.